This TCR beta chain came from a study of CD8+CD57+ T cells in acquired aplastic anemia. About the study: Sorted CD4+ and CD8+ cells yielded roughly 3 ug of DNA on average. Study results and caveats: In CD8+ cells, Simpson's diversity showed no significant difference between patients and controls.

The CDR3 has 14 residues. CDR1 is SGHRS, CDR2 YFSETQ, per germline. The germline V and J ends were trimmed by 5 bases and 2 bases, with 11 bases remaining between them. This clonotype was detected once. What it recognizes is unknown. The template used for profiling TCR beta VDJ and CDR3 was genomic DNA. TCRdb analysed the reads with MiXCR anew, one entry per CDR3 protein. This table has some 150,000 distinct CDR3 sequences, over 70% appearing once. The sequenced patients had an expansion of CD8+CD57+ cells seen by flow cytometry. The sequenced sample consisted of sorted CD4+, CD8+, or CD8+CD57+ T cells (not recorded which) from PBMCs. The rearrangement links TRBV5-1 to TRBJ1-3, with D unresolved. This TCR derives from a human donor with aplastic anemia. CDR3 amino acids: CASRIIGPGNTIYF. The CDR3 DNA is TGCGCCAGCAGGATTATAGGGCCTGGAAACACCATATATTTT.